This T cell receptor (beta chain) was recorded in a study of T cells after somatic rescue of genetic block. The assay was immunoSEQ multiplex PCR, and TCRdb's table has in-frame clones only and misses some. The table has 110,000 or so clones, over 80% seen once. The sample was peripheral blood mononuclear cells (PBMCs). This receptor was identified in a woman between 18 and 29 years old.

CDR3 loop: CASSLATASTSTDTQYF. CDR3 nucleotides: TGTGCCAGCAGCTTGGCCACAGCCAGTACTAGCACAGATACGCAGTATTTT. The rearrangement uses TRBV5-4 and TRBJ2-3; D unclear. The CDR3 runs to 17 residues. Germline-derived CDR1 and CDR2 are SGHNT and YYREEE (reference sequence). V lost 0 bases to trimming and J lost 0 bases, with 14 bases between them.